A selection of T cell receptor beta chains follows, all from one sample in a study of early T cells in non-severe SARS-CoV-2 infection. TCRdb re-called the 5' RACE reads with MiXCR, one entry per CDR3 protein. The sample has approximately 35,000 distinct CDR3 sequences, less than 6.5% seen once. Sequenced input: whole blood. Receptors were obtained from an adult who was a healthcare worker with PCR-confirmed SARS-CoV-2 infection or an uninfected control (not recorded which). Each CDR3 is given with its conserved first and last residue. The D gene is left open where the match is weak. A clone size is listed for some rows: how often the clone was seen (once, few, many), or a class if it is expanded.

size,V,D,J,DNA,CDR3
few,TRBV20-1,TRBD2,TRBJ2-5,TGCAGTGCTATTGGGACTAGCGGGGTCACACAAGAGACCCAGTACTTC,CSAIGTSGVTQETQYF
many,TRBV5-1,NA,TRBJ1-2,TGCGCCAGCAGCCCGGGGGTCGACAAGGGAGGCTACACCTTC,CASSPGVDKGGYTF
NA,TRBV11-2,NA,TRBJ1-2,TGTGCCAGCAGCTTTGGGATCTTCTATGGCTACACCTTC,CASSFGIFYGYTF
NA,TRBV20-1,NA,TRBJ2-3,TGCAGTCTTCGAATGAGCGGCACAGATACGCAGTATTTT,CSLRMSGTDTQYF
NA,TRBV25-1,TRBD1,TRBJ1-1,TGTGCCAGCCGGGAGGGACAGGGTGCTTTCTTT,CASREGQGAFF
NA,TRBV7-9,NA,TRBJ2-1,TGTGCCAGCAGCTTAGAGGCACAACACAATGAGCAGTTCTTC,CASSLEAQHNEQFF
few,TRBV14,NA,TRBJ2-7,TGTGCCAGCAGCCAGGGGACCGGCACCTACGAGCAGTACTTC,CASSQGTGTYEQYF
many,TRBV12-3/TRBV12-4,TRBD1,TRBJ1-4,TGTGCCAGCAGTTTGCGGGACAGGGAATTTGGTGAAAAACTGTTTTTT,CASSLRDREFGEKLFF
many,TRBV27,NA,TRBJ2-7,TGTGCCAGCTCGGAGCAGGACCGACTACAAATTTCCTACGAGCAGTACTTC,CASSEQDRLQISYEQYF
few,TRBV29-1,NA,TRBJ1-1,TGCAGCTGTGCAGGGGTGCGATCTGAAGCTTTCTTT,CSCAGVRSEAFF
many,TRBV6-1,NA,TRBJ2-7,TGTGCCAGCACCCGAAGGGCAGGGAACGGCGAGCAGTACTTC,CASTRRAGNGEQYF
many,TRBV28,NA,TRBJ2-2,TGTGCCAGCAAGACAGTTTCGACCGGGGAGCTGTTTTTT,CASKTVSTGELFF
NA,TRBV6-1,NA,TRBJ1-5,TGTGCCAGCAGTGGATCTTCGGACTTGGAGCCCCAGCATTTT,CASSGSSDLEPQHF
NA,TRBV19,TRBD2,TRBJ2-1,TGTGCCAGTACCCTTAGCGGGGGGGCCGTGTTAAATGAGCAGTTCTTC,CASTLSGGAVLNEQFF
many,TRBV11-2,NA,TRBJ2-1,TGTGCCAGCAGCTCGTTGGGACGGACCGGGGAGCAGTTCTTC,CASSSLGRTGEQFF
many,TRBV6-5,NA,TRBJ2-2,TGTGCCAGCAACAAACAAGGGCGCGGGATCGGGGAGCTGTTTTTT,CASNKQGRGIGELFF
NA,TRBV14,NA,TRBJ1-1,TGTGCCAGCAGCCAAGTAACGGGTACTGAAGCTTTCTTT,CASSQVTGTEAFF
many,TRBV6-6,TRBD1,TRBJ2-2,TGTGCCGGACAGGGACAGGGCGCCACCGGGGAGCTGTTTTTT,CAGQGQGATGELFF
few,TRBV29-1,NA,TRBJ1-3,TGCAGCGTTGAAGGGAATGGAAACACCATATATTTT,CSVEGNGNTIYF
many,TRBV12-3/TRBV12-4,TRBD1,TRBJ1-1,TGTGCCAGCAGTCCCTCAAGCACAGGGGGCGCGAGGGCTTTCTTT,CASSPSSTGGARAFF
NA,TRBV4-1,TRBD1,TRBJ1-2,TGCGCCAGCAGCCAAGAGGGACAGTTTAATGGCTACACCTTC,CASSQEGQFNGYTF
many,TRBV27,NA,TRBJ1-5,TGTGCCAGCAGTTCTCAATTCAGGGGCAGGGGCAATCAGCCCCAGCATTTT,CASSSQFRGRGNQPQHF
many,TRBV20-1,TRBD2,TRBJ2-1,TGCAGTGCTATTAGAGCGGGGGTCTACAATGAGCAGTTCTTC,CSAIRAGVYNEQFF
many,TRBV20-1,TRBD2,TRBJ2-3,TGCAGTGCTTTTACTAGCGGGGGCACAGATACGCAGTATTTT,CSAFTSGGTDTQYF
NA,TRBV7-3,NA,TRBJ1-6,TGTGCCAGCAGCTCAGGGACGAATTCACCCCTCCACTTT,CASSSGTNSPLHF
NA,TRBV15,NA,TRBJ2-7,TGTGCCACCAGCAGATCCCCGACGGCTTTCTCCTCCTACGAGCAGTACTTC,CATSRSPTAFSSYEQYF
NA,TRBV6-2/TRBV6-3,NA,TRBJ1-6,TGTGCCAGCAGTTGGGACCCGAATAATTCACCCCTCCACTTT,CASSWDPNNSPLHF
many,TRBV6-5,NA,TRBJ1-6,TGTGCCAGCAGTTACGGGGGGACGAGGGATTCACCCCTCCACTTT,CASSYGGTRDSPLHF